This record looks at one T cell receptor beta chain sequence and its context. Its specificity is unknown. The sample contains more than one DNA sequence encoding this CDR3. Only Caucasian adults living in Nashville, Tennessee made up the donor group. The record originates from a study of shared clonotypes between healthy human individuals. Study observations and caveats: Between a few donors, naive CD4 clonotypes were shared at a level of about 5.3%.

Germline CDR1 and CDR2: SGHNT and YYREEE (reference sequence). The CDR3 consists of 14 residues. Trimming took 0 bases from V and 4 from J, leaving 11 bases between them. In the original workflow: Junction-only sequences without quality scores came from ImmunoSEQ, so filtering differed. Libraries were prepared by immunoSEQ multiplex PCR; TCRdb keeps only in-frame clonotypes and omits some of them. Clonal size and the V and J genes are those of that table, whereas D and trimming came from the DNA. Among over a million clones listed, 65% to 75% were seen once. J is TRBJ2-7 and V is TRBV5-4; D not resolved. This TCR was recovered from a man between 18 and 35 years old in good health. Sequenced material: memory CD4+ T cells sorted from blood. Subset described: CD45RA-negative fraction. CDR3 amino acids: CASSLDSSGYEQYF. For the CDR3, the DNA is TGTGCCAGCAGCTTGGATTCTAGTGGTTACGAGCAGTACTTC.